Listed here are 11 T cell receptor beta chains from one sample, sequenced in a study of T cell repertoires in cytomegalovirus infection. A single record per CDR3 protein comes from TCRdb applying MiXCR to the reads. The sample lists around 450,000 distinct CDR3 sequences, approximately 30% occurring once. Material for sequencing was PBMCs. The source of these receptors is a human donor in good health (CMV status not recorded). Some clones in this sample may be carry-over from other donors' samples.

This clonotype showed up many times. The chain combines TRBV7-8 with TRBJ2-7; D remains unclear. The CDR3 loop spans 12 amino acids. The V and J ends lost 2 bases and 3 bases respectively, with 5 bases between them. The germline V gene has CDR1 SGHVS and CDR2 FQNEAQ. The CDR3 here is CASSLNVYEQYF. CDR3 DNA sequence: TGTGCCAGCAGCTTAAACGTCTACGAGCAGTACTTC.

This chain connects TRBV20-1 to TRBJ2-5; 7 nucleotides align to TRBD1. The CDR3 totals 19 residues. From germline, CDR1 is DFQATT and CDR2 SNEGSKA (reference sequence). V lost 0 bases, J lost 5 bases, and 21 bases stayed unmatched. The CDR3 nucleotides read TGCAGTGCTAGAGAGGGGTGGGGACAGAGGACTCACCGGCGGGAGACCCAGTACTTC. Encoded protein: CSAREGWGQRTHRRETQYF.

This rearrangement joins TRBV12-3 or TRBV12-4 to TRBJ1-4; 7 positions agree with TRBD1. This CDR3 contains 15 residues. Trimming cost V 3 bases and J 6 bases; bases outside gene matches: 7. The CDR3 DNA follows: TGTGCCAGCAGTTTCGCCGGGACAGTCGATGAAAAACTGTTTTTT. This translates into CASSFAGTVDEKLFF.

The chain uses TRBV19 and TRBJ1-1, with 8 bases aligning to TRBD1. The J segment lost 4 bases and the V segment lost 3 bases, leaving 7 bases of the junction unmatched. The CDR3 runs to 15 residues. Germline V gene sequence: CDR1 LNHDA, CDR2 SQIVND (reference sequence). The CDR3 DNA sequence: TGTGCCAGTAGTATTTTCAGGGGGCCCCGCACTGAAGCTTTCTTT. This gives the protein CASSIFRGPRTEAFF. The whole variable domain, filled in from reference TRBV19 and TRBJ1-1, reads DGGITQSPKYLFRKEGQNVTLSCEQNLNHDAMYWYRQDPGQGLRLIYYSQIVNDFQKGDIAEGYSVSREKKESFPLTVTSAQKNPTAFYLCASSIFRGPRTEAFFGQGTRLTVV.

This clonotype has at least ten counts. V gene TRBV6-1 combines with J gene TRBJ1-1; the D gene is possibly TRBD1 (6 bases). CDR3 length: 13 amino acids. Germline V gene lookup returns CDR1 MNHNS and CDR2 SASEGT. Trimming removed 6 bases from V and 1 base from J, with 9 bases in between. The CDR3, as DNA: TGTGCCAGCAGGCGGACAGCGAACACTGAAGCTTTCTTT. Its protein product is CASRRTANTEAFF.

This clonotype was seen ten or more times. The chain couples TRBV7-9 to TRBJ2-4; unclear D gene. The CDR3 sequence is 13 residues long. V was shortened by 8 bases and J by 5 bases, with 13 bases between the two germline ends. Germline V lookup: CDR1 SEHNR, CDR2 FQNEAQ (reference sequence). The CDR3 DNA reads as TGTGCCAGCCAAACCACTAAGGAAAACATTCAGTACTTC. This codes for CASQTTKENIQYF.

The rearrangement joins TRBV10-3 to TRBJ2-1; 9 nucleotides line up with TRBD1. The CDR3 extends over 15 amino acids. Germline trimming cut 10 bases from V and 1 base from J; bases unmatched to any gene: 8. The V gene's germline CDR1 is ENHRY and CDR2 SYGVKD. The CDR3 here is CATSEGQGSYNEQFF. In nucleotides, the CDR3 is TGTGCCACCTCTGAGGGACAGGGATCCTACAATGAGCAGTTCTTC.

V and J are TRBV6-5 and TRBJ2-7; weak D call: TRBD1 (7 bases). V was pared by 2 bases and J by 2 bases, with 10 bases between. This CDR3 comprises 14 residues. Germline CDR1 MNHEY, CDR2 SVGAGI. In DNA, the CDR3 is TGTGCCAGCAGTTACGGGGGGACAGCCTACGAGCAGTACTTC. Its translation is CASSYGGTAYEQYF.

This clonotype was seen ten or more times. The V call is TRBV7-8, the J call TRBJ1-1; D perhaps matches TRBD1 (5 bases). With 2 bases removed from V and 1 base from J, the gap between germline ends came to 11 bases. Germline V gene lookup returns CDR1 SGHVS and CDR2 FQNEAQ. The CDR3 covers 15 residues. CDR3 coding DNA: TGTGCCAGCAGCTTAAATGTCCAGGGGAACACTGAAGCTTTCTTT. Its protein is CASSLNVQGNTEAFF.

In this sample, this clonotype turned up once. Because the CDR3 is missing its conserved closing phenylalanine or tryptophan, this is likely a read error. The chain couples TRBV3-1 to TRBJ2-1; D remains unclear. Germline CDR1 is LGHDT and CDR2 is YNNKEL (reference sequence). This CDR3 comprises 13 residues. Trimming removed 1 base at V and 8 bases at J, with 9 bases between. DNA for the CDR3: TGTGCCAGCAGCCAAGTCTTCGTGGATGAGCAGTTCGTC. Translation: CASSQVFVDEQFV.

This clonotype was found a few times. This sequence joins TRBV5-6 and TRBJ2-5; 12 nucleotides match TRBD1. Germline V gene lookup returns CDR1 SGHDT and CDR2 YYEEEE. V shed 5 bases, J shed 5 bases, and the junction held 7 bases outside the gene matches. The CDR3 contains 15 residues. CDR3 loop: CASSRDRGLWETQYF. The CDR3, as DNA: TGTGCCAGCAGTCGGGACAGGGGGCTCTGGGAGACCCAGTACTTC.